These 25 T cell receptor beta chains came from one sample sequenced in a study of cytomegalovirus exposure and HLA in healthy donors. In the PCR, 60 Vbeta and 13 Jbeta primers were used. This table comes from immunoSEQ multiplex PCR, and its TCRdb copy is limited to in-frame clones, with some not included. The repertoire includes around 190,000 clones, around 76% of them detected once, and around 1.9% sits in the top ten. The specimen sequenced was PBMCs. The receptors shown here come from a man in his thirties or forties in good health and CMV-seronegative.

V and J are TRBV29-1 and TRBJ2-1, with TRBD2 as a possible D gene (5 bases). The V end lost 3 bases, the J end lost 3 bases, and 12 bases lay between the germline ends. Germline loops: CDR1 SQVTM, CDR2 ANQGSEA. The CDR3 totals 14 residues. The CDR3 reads CSVDYLARYNEQFF. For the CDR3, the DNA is TGCAGCGTTGACTATCTAGCCCGCTACAATGAGCAGTTCTTC.

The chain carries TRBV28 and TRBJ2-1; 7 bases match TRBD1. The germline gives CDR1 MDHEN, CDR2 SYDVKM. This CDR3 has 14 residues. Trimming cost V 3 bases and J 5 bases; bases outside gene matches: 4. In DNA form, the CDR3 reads TGTGCCAGCAGTTTCGGACAGGCCCACAATGAGCAGTTCTTC. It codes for CASSFGQAHNEQFF.

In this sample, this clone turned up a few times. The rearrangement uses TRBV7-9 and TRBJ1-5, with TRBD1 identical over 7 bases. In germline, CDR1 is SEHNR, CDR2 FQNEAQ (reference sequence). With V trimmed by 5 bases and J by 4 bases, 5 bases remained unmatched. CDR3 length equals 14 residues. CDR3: CASSISQGNQPQHF. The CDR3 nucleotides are TGTGCCAGCAGCATTTCACAGGGGAATCAGCCCCAGCATTTT.

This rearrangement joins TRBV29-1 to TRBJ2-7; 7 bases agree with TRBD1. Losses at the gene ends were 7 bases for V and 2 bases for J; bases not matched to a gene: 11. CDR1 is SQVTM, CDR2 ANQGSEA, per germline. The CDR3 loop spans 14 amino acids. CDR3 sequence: CSAFRTGYPYEQYF. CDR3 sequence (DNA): TGCAGCGCCTTCAGGACAGGCTACCCCTACGAGCAGTACTTC.

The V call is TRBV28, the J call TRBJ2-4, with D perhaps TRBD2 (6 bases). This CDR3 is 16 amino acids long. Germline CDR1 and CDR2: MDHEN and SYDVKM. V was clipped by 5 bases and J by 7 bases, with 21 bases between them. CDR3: CASSLRRGTGGNIQYF. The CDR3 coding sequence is TGTGCCAGCAGTCTCCGACGAGGGACTGGAGGGAACATTCAGTACTTC. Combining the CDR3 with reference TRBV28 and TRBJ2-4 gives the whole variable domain DVKVTQSSRYLVKRTGEKVFLECVQDMDHENMFWYRQDPGLGLRLIYFSYDVKMKEKGDIPEGYSVSREKKERFSLILESASTNQTSMYLCASSLRRGTGGNIQYFGAGTRLSVL.

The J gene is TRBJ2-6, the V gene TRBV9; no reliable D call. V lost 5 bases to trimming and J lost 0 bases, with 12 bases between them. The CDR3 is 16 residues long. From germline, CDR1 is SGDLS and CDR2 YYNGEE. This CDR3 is CASRSMGNSGANVLTF. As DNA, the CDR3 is TGTGCCAGCAGGTCAATGGGCAACTCTGGGGCCAACGTCCTGACTTTC.

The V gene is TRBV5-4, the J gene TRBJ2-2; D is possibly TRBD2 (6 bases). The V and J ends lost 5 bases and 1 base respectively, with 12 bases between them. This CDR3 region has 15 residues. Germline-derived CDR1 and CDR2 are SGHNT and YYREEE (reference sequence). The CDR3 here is CASRSGLGNTGELFF. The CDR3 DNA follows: TGTGCCAGCAGATCGGGACTGGGGAACACCGGGGAGCTGTTTTTT.

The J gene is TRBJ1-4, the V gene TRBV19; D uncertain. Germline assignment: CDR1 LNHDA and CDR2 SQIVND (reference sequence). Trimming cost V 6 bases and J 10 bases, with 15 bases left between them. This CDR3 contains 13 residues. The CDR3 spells CASRAEAKAKLFF. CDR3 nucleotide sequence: TGTGCCAGTAGAGCAGAGGCTAAGGCAAAACTGTTTTTT.

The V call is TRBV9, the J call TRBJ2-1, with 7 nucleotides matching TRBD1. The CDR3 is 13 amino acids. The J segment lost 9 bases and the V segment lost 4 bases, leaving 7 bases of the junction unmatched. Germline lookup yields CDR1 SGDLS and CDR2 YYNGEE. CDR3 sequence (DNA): TGTGCCAGCAGCTTTAGGACAGGCTTTGAGCAGTTCTTC. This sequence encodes CASSFRTGFEQFF.

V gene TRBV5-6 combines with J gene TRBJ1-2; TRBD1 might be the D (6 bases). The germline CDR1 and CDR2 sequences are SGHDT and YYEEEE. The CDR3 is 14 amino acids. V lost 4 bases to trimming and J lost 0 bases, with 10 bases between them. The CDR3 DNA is TGTGCCAGCAGCACAACAGGGCCTAACTATGGCTACACCTTC. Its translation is CASSTTGPNYGYTF. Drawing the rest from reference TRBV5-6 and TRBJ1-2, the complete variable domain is DAGVTQSPTHLIKTRGQQVTLRCSPKSGHDTVSWYQQALGQGPQFIFQYYEEEERQRGNFPDRFSGHQFPNYSSELNVNALLLGDSALYLCASSTTGPNYGYTFGSGTRLTVV.

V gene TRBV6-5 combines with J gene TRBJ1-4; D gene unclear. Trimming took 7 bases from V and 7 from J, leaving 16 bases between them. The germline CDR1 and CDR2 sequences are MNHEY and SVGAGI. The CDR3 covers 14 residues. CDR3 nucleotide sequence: TGTGCCAGCACAATAAGAGCGGGGTCTGAAAAACTGTTTTTT. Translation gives CASTIRAGSEKLFF.

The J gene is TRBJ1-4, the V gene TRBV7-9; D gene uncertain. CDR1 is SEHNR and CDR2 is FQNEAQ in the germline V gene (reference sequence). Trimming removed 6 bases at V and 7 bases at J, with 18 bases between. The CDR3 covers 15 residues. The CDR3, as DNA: TGTGCCAGCAGAGCTCTCGCGGCGCGGGGTGAAAAACTGTTTTTT. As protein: CASRALAARGEKLFF.

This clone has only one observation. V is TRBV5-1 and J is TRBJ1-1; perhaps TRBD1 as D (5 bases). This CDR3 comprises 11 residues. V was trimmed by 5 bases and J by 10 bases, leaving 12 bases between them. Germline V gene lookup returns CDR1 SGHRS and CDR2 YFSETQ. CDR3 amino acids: CASRGGTLAFF. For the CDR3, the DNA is TGCGCCAGCAGGGGAGGGACGTTAGCTTTCTTT.

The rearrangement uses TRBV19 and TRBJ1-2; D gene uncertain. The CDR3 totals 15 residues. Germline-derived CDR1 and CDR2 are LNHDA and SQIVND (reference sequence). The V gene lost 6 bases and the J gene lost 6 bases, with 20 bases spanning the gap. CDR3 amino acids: CASSLWILGGHGYTF. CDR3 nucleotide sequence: TGTGCCAGTAGCTTGTGGATTCTCGGAGGCCATGGCTACACCTTC. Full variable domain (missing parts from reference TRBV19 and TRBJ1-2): DGGITQSPKYLFRKEGQNVTLSCEQNLNHDAMYWYRQDPGQGLRLIYYSQIVNDFQKGDIAEGYSVSREKKESFPLTVTSAQKNPTAFYLCASSLWILGGHGYTFGSGTRLTVV.

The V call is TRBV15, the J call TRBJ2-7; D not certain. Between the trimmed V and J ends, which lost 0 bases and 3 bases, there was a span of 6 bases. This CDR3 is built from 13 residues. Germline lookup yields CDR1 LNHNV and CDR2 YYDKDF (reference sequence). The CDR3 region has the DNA TGTGCCACCAGCAGAGATCACGGCTACGAGCAGTACTTC. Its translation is CATSRDHGYEQYF.

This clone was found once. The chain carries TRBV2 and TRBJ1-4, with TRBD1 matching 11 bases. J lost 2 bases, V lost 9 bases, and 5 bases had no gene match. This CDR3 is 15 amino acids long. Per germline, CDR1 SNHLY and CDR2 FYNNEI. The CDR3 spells CASIGQGATNEKLFF. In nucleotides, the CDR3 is TGTGCCAGTATTGGACAGGGGGCGACTAATGAAAAACTGTTTTTT.

The CDR3 sequence: CASSLVTGTQETQYF. DNA for the CDR3: TGTGCCAGCAGCTTGGTGACGGGAACCCAAGAGACCCAGTACTTC. The V call is TRBV5-5, the J call TRBJ2-5; TRBD2 might be the D (5 bases). The germline gives CDR1 SGHKS, CDR2 YYEKEE (reference sequence). The CDR3 is made up of 15 amino acids. The V and J ends lost 0 bases and 1 base respectively, with 10 bases between them.

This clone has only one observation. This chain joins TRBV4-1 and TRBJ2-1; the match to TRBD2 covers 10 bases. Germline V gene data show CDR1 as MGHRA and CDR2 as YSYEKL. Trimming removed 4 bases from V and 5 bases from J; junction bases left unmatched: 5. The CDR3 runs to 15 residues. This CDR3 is CASSLASGSNNEQFF. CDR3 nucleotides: TGCGCCAGCAGCCTGGCTAGCGGGAGCAACAATGAGCAGTTCTTC.

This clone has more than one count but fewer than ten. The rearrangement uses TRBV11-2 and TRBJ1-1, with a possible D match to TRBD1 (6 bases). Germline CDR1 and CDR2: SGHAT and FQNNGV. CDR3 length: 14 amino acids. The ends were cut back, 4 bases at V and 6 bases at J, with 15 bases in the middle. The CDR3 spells CASSSTRGSAEAFF. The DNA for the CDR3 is TGTGCCAGCAGCTCAACGAGGGGGTCGGCTGAAGCTTTCTTT.

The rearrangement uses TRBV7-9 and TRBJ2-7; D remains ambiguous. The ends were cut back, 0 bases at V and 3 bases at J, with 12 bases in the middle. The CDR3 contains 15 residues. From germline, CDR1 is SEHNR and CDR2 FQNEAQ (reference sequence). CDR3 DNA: TGTGCCAGCAGCTTAGCTCAGGTCAGAGACTACGAGCAGTACTTC. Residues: CASSLAQVRDYEQYF. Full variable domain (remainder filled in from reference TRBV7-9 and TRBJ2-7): DTGVSQNPRHKITKRGQNVTFRCDPISEHNRLYWYRQTLGQGPEFLTYFQNEAQLEKSRLLSDRFSAERPKGSFSTLEIQRTEQGDSAMYLCASSLAQVRDYEQYFGPGTRLTVT.

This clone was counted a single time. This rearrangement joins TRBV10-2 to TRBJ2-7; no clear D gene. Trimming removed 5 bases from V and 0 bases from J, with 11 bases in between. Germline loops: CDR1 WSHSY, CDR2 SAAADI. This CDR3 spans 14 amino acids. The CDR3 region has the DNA TGCGCCAGCAGTAACTTGGAGAGCTCCTACGAGCAGTACTTC. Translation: CASSNLESSYEQYF.

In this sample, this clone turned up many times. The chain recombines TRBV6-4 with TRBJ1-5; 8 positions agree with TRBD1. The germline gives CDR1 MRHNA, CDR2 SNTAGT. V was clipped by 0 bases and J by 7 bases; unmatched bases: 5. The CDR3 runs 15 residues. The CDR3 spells CASSDSPDRGQPQHF. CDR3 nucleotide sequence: TGTGCCAGCAGTGACTCGCCTGACAGGGGACAGCCCCAGCATTTT.

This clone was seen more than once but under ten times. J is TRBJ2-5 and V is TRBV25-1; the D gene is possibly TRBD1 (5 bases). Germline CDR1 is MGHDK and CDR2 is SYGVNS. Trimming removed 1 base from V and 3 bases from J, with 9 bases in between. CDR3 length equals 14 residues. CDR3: CASSEWQGEETQYF. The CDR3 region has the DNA TGTGCCAGCAGTGAATGGCAGGGCGAAGAGACCCAGTACTTC.

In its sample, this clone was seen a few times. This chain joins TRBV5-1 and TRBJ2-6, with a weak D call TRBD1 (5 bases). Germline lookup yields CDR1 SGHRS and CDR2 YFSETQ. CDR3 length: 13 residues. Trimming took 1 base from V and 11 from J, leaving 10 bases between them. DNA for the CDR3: TGCGCCAGCAGCTTGTGGGGCGATTACGTCCTGACTTTC. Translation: CASSLWGDYVLTF.

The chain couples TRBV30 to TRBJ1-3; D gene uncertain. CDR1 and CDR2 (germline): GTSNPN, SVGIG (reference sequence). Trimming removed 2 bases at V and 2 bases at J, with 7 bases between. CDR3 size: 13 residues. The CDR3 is CAWSREAGNTIYF. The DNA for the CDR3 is TGTGCCTGGAGTAGAGAAGCTGGAAACACCATATATTTT. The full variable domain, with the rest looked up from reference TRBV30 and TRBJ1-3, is SQTIHQWPATLVQPVGSPLSLECTVEGTSNPNLYWYRQAAGRGLQLLFYSVGIGQISSEVPQNLSASRPQDRQFILSSKKLLLSDSGFYLCAWSREAGNTIYFGEGSWLTVV.